The present T cell receptor beta chain was sequenced within a study of blood T cell repertoires in COVID-19. This CDR3 is built from 22 residues. From germline, CDR1 is SGHVS and CDR2 FQNEAQ. J was trimmed by 0 bases and V by 3 bases; bases with no gene match: 20. Study processing details: Estimated nucleated cell counts came from reference gene primer amplification. Data came from immunoSEQ multiplex PCR; TCRdb stores just in-frame clones and leaves some out. That table gives V, J and clone size, and the DNA gave D and trimming. The sample has 250,000 to 350,000 clones; around nine tenths are singletons.

The sequence derives from a woman aged 25 to 39 who had recovered from COVID-19. Material: PBMCs or T cells enriched from blood (not recorded which). V and J are TRBV7-8 and TRBJ2-7; 13 nucleotides match TRBD2. CDR3 coding DNA: TGTGCCAGCAGCTTTGACAGGGGAGACCGGACTAGCGGGAGCCATCCCTCCTACGAGCAGTACTTC. It specifies CASSFDRGDRTSGSHPSYEQYF.